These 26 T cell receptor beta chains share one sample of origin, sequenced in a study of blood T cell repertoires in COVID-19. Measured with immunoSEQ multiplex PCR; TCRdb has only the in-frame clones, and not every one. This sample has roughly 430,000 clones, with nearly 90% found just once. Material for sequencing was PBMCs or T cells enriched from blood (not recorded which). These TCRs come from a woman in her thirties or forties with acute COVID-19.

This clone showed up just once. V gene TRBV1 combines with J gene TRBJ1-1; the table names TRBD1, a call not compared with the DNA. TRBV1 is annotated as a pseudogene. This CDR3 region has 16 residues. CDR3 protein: CTSSRATGAMNTEAFF. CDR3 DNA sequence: TGCACCAGCAGCCGTGCGACAGGGGCCATGAACACTGAAGCTTTCTTT.

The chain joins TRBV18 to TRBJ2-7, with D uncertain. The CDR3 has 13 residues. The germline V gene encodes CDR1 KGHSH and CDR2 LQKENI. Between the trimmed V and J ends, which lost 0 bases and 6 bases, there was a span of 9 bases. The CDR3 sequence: CASSPPTAGEQYF. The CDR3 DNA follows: TGTGCCAGCTCACCACCCACAGCCGGCGAGCAGTACTTC.

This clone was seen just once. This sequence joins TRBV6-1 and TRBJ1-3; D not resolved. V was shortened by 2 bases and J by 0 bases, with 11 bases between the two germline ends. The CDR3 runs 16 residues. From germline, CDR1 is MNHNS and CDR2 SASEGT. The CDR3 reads CASSEPPRSSGNTIYF. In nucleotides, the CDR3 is TGTGCCAGCAGTGAACCCCCCAGGTCCTCTGGAAACACCATATATTTT.

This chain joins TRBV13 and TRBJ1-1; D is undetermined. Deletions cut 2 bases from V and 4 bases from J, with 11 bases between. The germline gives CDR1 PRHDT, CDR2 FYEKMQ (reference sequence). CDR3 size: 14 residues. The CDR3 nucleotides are TGTGCCAGCAGCTTATTTCACCCAGGCACTGAAGCTTTCTTT. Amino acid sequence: CASSLFHPGTEAFF.

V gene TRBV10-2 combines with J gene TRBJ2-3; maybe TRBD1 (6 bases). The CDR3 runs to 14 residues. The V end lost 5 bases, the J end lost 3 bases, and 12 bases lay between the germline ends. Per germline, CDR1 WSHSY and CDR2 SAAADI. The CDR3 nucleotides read TGCGCCAGCAGTAATCAACAGGGAACAGATACGCAGTATTTT. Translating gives CASSNQQGTDTQYF.

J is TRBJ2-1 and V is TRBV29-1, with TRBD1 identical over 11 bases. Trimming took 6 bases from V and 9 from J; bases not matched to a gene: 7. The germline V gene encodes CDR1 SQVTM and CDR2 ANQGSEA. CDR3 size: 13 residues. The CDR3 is CSVRTGGRGEQFF. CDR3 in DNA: TGCAGCGTGAGGACAGGGGGCAGGGGTGAGCAGTTCTTC.

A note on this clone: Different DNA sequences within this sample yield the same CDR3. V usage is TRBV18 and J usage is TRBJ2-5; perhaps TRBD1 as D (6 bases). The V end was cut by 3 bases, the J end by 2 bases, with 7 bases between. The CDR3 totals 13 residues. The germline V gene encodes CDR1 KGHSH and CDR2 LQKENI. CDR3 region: CASSPGTQETQYF. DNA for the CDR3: TGTGCCAGCTCACCTGGGACACAAGAGACCCAGTACTTC.

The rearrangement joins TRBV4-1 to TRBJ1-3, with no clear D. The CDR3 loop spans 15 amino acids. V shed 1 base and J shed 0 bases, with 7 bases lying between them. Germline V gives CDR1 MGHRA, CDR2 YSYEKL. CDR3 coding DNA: TGCGCCAGCAGCCAAGTCCAGAACTCTGGAAACACCATATATTTT. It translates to CASSQVQNSGNTIYF.

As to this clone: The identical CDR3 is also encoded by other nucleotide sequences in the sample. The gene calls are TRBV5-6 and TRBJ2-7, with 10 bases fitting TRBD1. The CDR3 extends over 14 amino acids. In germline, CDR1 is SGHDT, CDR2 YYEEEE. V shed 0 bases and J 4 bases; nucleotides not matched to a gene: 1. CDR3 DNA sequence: TGTGCCAGCAGCTTGGGGACAGGGGGGTACGAGCAGTACTTC. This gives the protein CASSLGTGGYEQYF.

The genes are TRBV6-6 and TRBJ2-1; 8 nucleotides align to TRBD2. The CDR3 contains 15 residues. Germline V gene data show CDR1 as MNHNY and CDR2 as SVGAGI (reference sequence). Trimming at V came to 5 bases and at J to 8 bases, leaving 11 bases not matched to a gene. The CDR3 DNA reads TGTGCCAGCAGTCGCGGGGGGCTAGAGAGCGATGAGCAGTTCTTC. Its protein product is CASSRGGLESDEQFF.

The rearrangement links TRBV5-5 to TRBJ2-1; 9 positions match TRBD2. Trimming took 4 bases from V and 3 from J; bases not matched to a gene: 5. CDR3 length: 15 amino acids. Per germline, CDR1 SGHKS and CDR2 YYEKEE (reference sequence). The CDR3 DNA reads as TGTGCCAGCAGCCCCAGCGGGGGGAGCTACAATGAGCAGTTCTTC. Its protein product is CASSPSGGSYNEQFF.

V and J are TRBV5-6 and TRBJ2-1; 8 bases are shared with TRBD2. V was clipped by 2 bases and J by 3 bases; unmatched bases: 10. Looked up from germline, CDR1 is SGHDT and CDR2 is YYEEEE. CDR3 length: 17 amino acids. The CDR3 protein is CASSLNSGTRFYNEQFF. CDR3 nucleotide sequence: TGTGCCAGCAGCTTAAACTCCGGGACTAGATTCTACAATGAGCAGTTCTTC.

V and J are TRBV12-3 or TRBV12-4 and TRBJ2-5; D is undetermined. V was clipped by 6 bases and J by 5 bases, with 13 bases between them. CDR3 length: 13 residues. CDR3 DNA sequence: TGTGCCAGCAGCCCTTCCTCGAGGGAGACCCAGTACTTC. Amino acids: CASSPSSRETQYF.

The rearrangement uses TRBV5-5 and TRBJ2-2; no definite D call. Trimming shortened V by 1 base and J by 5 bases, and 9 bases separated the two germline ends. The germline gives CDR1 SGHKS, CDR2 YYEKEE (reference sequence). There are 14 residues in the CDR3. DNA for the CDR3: TGTGCCAGCAGCTTGACTGTCGGGACCGGGGAGCTGTTTTTT. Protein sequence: CASSLTVGTGELFF.

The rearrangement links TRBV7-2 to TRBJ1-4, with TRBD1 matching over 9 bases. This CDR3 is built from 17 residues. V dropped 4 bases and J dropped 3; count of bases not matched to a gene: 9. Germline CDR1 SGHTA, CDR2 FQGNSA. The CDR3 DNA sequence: TGTGCCAGCAGCTCCGGGACAGGGAGCTTAGCTAATGAAAAACTGTTTTTT. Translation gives CASSSGTGSLANEKLFF.

The CDR3 DNA sequence: TGTGCCAGCAGCCAGCTGGCTTGGGAGACCCAGTACTTC. Protein sequence: CASSQLAWETQYF. The chain combines TRBV14 with TRBJ2-5; D is uncertain. Germline V CDR1 and CDR2: SGHDN, FVKESK. Trimming took 3 bases from V and 5 from J, leaving 10 bases between them. This CDR3 has 13 amino acids. The full variable domain, rest sourced from reference TRBV14 and TRBJ2-5, is EAGVTQFPSHSVIEKGQTVTLRCDPISGHDNLYWYRRVMGKEIKFLLHFVKESKQDESGMPNNRFLAERTGGTYSTLKVQPAELEDSGVYFCASSQLAWETQYFGPGTRLLVL.

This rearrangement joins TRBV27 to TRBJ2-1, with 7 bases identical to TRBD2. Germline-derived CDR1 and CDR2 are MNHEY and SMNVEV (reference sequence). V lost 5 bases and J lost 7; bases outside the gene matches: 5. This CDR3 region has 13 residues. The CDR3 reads CASSLVGGNEQFF. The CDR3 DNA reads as TGTGCCAGCAGTCTCGTCGGGGGGAATGAGCAGTTCTTC.

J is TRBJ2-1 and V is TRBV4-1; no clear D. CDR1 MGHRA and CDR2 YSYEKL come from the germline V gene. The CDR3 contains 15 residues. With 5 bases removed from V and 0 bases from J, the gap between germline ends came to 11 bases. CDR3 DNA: TGCGCCAGCAGCATCACCGGGTCCTCCTACAATGAGCAGTTCTTC. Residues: CASSITGSSYNEQFF.

CDR3 in amino acids: CSGGQAYNEQFF. The CDR3 DNA reads TGCAGCGGGGGACAGGCCTACAATGAGCAGTTCTTC. The chain recombines TRBV29-1 with TRBJ2-1; 8 nucleotides match TRBD1. The CDR3 covers 12 residues. Germline assignment: CDR1 SQVTM and CDR2 ANQGSEA. Losses at the gene ends were 7 bases for V and 2 bases for J; bases not matched to a gene: 1.

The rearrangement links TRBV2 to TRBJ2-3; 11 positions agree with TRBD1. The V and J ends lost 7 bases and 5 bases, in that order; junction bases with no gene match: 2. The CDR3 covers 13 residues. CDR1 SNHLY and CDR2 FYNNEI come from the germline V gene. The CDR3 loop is CASKGTGGDTQYF. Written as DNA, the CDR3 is TGTGCCAGCAAGGGGACAGGGGGAGATACGCAGTATTTT.

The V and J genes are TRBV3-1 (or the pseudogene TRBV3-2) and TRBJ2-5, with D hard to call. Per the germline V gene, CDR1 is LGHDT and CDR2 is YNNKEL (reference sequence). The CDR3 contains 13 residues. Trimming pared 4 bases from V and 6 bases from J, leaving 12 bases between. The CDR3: CASSPSERQTQYF. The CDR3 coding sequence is TGTGCCAGCAGCCCGTCCGAGCGACAGACCCAGTACTTC.

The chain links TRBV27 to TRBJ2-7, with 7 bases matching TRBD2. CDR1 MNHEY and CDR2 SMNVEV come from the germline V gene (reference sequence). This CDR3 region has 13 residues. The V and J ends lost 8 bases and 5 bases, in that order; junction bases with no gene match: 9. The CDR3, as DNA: TGTGCCAGCCGGGAGCGGGGTTTAGACGAGCAGTACTTC. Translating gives CASRERGLDEQYF.

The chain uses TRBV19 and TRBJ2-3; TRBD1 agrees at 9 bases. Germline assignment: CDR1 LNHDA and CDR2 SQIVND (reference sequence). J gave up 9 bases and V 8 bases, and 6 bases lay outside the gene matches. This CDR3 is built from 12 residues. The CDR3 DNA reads TGTGCCAGTGGTCAACAGGGGGCAACGCAGTATTTT. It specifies CASGQQGATQYF. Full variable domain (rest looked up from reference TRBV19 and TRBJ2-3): DGGITQSPKYLFRKEGQNVTLSCEQNLNHDAMYWYRQDPGQGLRLIYYSQIVNDFQKGDIAEGYSVSREKKESFPLTVTSAQKNPTAFYLCASGQQGATQYFGPGTRLTVL.

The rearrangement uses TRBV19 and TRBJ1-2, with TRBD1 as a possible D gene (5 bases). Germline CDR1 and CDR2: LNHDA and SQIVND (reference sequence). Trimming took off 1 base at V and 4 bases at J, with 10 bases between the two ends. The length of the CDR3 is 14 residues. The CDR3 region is CASSIGVRAYGYTF. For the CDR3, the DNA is TGTGCCAGTAGTATAGGAGTCAGGGCCTATGGCTACACCTTC.

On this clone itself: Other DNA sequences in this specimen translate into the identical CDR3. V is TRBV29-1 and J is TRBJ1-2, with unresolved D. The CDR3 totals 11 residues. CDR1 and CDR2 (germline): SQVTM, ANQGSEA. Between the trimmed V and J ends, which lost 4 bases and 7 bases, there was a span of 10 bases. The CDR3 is CSVARVGGYTF. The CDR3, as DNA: TGCAGCGTTGCCCGGGTTGGTGGCTACACCTTC.

Here the CDR3 DNA reads TGTGCCAGCAGCACGGGACGGAGGGATGAAAAACTGTTTTTT. It specifies CASSTGRRDEKLFF. This chain joins TRBV19 and TRBJ1-4, with D perhaps TRBD1 (5 bases). Germline CDR1 is LNHDA and CDR2 is SQIVND (reference sequence). The CDR3 extends over 14 amino acids. V shed 9 bases and J shed 6 bases, with 17 bases lying between them.